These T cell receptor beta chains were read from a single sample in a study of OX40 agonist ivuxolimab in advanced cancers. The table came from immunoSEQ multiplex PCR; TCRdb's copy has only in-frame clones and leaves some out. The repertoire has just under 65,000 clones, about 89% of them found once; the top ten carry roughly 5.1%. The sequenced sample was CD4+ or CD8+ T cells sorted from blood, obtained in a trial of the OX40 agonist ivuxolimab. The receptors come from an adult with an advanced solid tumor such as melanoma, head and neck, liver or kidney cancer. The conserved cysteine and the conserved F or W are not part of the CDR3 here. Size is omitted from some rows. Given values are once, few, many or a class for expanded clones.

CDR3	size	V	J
AWSKGQGHEKLF	-	TRBV30	TRBJ1-4
ASSFRVETQY	-	TRBV28	TRBJ2-5
ASSRAGAGNTIY	-	TRBV4-1	TRBJ1-3
SGRKLDTQY	-	TRBV20-1	TRBJ2-3
AISEMRNTEAF	-	TRBV10-3	TRBJ1-1
ATSPRSGAQETQY	-	TRBV15	TRBJ2-5
ASSVRQVTGELF	-	TRBV6-1	TRBJ2-2
ASSLVNQETQY	-	TRBV5-4	TRBJ2-5
ASSHLASGELF	few	TRBV11-1	TRBJ2-2
ASSLWGGTGSGYT	-	TRBV28	TRBJ1-2
ASSFGQGFGEQY	-	TRBV27	TRBJ2-7
ASSVVQGKDGDTDTQY	-	TRBV28	TRBJ2-3
ASSLGAGMSPEQF	once	TRBV27	TRBJ2-1
ASSELAPGTGELF	once	TRBV2	TRBJ2-2
ASSEAQLAGGYEQY	-	TRBV2	TRBJ2-7
ASSLFCIQY	-	TRBV7-3	TRBJ2-4
ASREQGASPQETQY	-	TRBV5-1	TRBJ2-5
ASRPDRYEQY	-	TRBV6-1	TRBJ2-7
ASSPRSGTDTQY	-	TRBV5-1	TRBJ2-3
ATALGLIQY	-	TRBV27	TRBJ2-5
ASSPGQGPGNTIY	-	TRBV11-3	TRBJ1-3
ASSLNRDGTQY	-	TRBV28	TRBJ2-5
ASSSPRGRAYEQY	-	TRBV6-5	TRBJ2-7
ASRVPFDSGNTIY	few	TRBV23-1	TRBJ1-3
ASSRTPTYGYT	few	TRBV6-6	TRBJ1-2
ASSRQGADTQY	-	TRBV11-3	TRBJ2-3
ASSTSGPEAF	-	TRBV5-1	TRBJ1-1
ASSLEAGVIYEQF	-	TRBV7-9	TRBJ2-1
ATKSLAGETQY	-	TRBV6-1	TRBJ2-5
ASSSHRGGPSEQF	-	TRBV11-3	TRBJ2-1
ASSPLGGEQF	-	TRBV19	TRBJ2-1
ASSIVGGQKETQY	-	TRBV19	TRBJ2-5
ASSRTSGSTGELF	-	TRBV2	TRBJ2-2
ASSLQTGVKAF	-	TRBV28	TRBJ1-1
ASSGTGDHEDTQY	-	TRBV10-1	TRBJ2-3
AIRGTSGSSYEQY	once	TRBV10-3	TRBJ2-7
ASKEGGGTIGETQY	-	TRBV27	TRBJ2-5
ASSGTGLAGGGYNEQF	-	TRBV6-1	TRBJ2-1
ASSPSYRHQNTEAF	-	TRBV9	TRBJ1-1
ASSLAGRSVDEQF	-	TRBV7-2	TRBJ2-1
ASSDRSSTDTQY	-	TRBV6-4	TRBJ2-3
AWSSTGDST	-	TRBV30	TRBJ1-2
ASRETGIPTKQY	-	TRBV2	TRBJ2-7
ASSFLRGPGKAEKLF	-	TRBV27	TRBJ1-4
ASRDGTVYSNQPQH	-	TRBV28	TRBJ1-5
ASSHPTSGDTDTQY	-	TRBV4-2	TRBJ2-3
ASNPTQTSSLGYT	-	TRBV19	TRBJ1-2
ASSAGLSSYEQY	-	TRBV7-8	TRBJ2-7
ASSQDHAGVGTDTQY	-	TRBV4-2	TRBJ2-3
AWTQGQGPTDTQY	-	TRBV30	TRBJ2-3
ASSMAPENSPLH	-	TRBV19	TRBJ1-6
ASSPTSGGTDTQY	-	TRBV6-1	TRBJ2-3
ASSLIGGFSGNTIY	-	TRBV5-4	TRBJ1-3
ASSEASTSQRGYT	-	TRBV6-1	TRBJ1-2
ASLPDRNPPYEQY	-	TRBV6-6	TRBJ2-7
ASREGTSGRARMDNEQF	-	TRBV5-6	TRBJ2-1
ASSDYGLAGGHNEQF	-	TRBV2	TRBJ2-1
AISGGTGVF	-	TRBV10-3	TRBJ2-1